This T cell receptor (beta chain) emerged from a study of cytomegalovirus exposure and HLA in healthy donors. Study observations and caveats: CMV antigen specificity was confirmed in vitro for three CMV-associated chains.

It was with 60 Vbeta and 13 Jbeta primers that the PCR ran. Study processing details: The count from a later analysis was 79 million or so unique TCR beta chains, around 10 million of them shared. Measured with immunoSEQ multiplex PCR; TCRdb has only the in-frame clones, and not every one. Clone size and V and J calls were adopted from that table, with D and trimming inferred from the DNA. This table has more than 200,000 clones, around 70% appearing once. Participants comprised healthy donors of bone marrow. Germline V gives CDR1 SNHLY, CDR2 FYNNEI. The CDR3 consists of 14 residues. V dropped 4 bases and J dropped 2 bases, with 8 bases sitting between them. Concerning this clone itself: Its matching antigen is unknown.

The V and J genes are TRBV2 and TRBJ2-2; no clear D gene. The TCR comes from a man between 40 and 49 years old in good health and CMV-seropositive. Sample: PBMCs. CDR3 sequence (DNA): TGTGCCAGCAGTGGACAAGTTAACACCGGGGAGCTGTTTTTT. Translated: CASSGQVNTGELFF.